Listed below are T cell receptor beta chains from one sample, sequenced in a study of human T cells and chemical hapten exposure. TCRdb reprocessed the RACE reads via MiXCR and lists one record per CDR3 protein. The sample has fewer than 200,000 distinct CDR3 sequences; about a fifth are singletons. The specimen comprised whole blood, sampled in connection with sensitization to the hapten diphenylcyclopropenone (DPC). The origin of the receptors is a woman aged 50 to 65 with alopecia areata. Some clones in this sample may be carry-over from other donors' samples. Each CDR3 is given with its conserved first and last residue. The order of the fields is D gene, V gene, J gene, clone size, CDR3 protein, CDR3 DNA. A D gene is named only where the DNA matches it firmly. Clone size is not always given. Where it is, it says once, few, many or a class for expanded clones.

>NA|TRBV25-1|TRBJ1-4|NA
CASSERRWREASEKLFF
TGTGCCAGCAGTGAACGACGGTGGAGGGAGGCGAGTGAAAAACTGTTTTTT
>NA|TRBV5-1|TRBJ2-7|NA
CASSLGISGRGSEQYF
TGCGCCAGCAGCTTGGGAATCTCGGGACGGGGATCCGAGCAGTACTTC
>TRBD1|TRBV14|TRBJ1-1|few
CASSQRTGMRTEAFF
TGTGCCAGCAGCCAGAGGACAGGGATGAGAACTGAAGCTTTCTTT
>NA|TRBV15|TRBJ1-2|few
CATSLVLGANYGYTF
TGTGCCACCAGCCTCGTTTTGGGGGCGAACTATGGCTACACCTTC
>TRBD2|TRBV5-4|TRBJ2-5|few
CASSSGPGLADQETQYF
TGTGCCAGCAGCTCCGGACCGGGACTAGCTGACCAAGAGACCCAGTACTTC
>TRBD2|TRBV4-2|TRBJ2-2|NA
CASSQEGGRPGELFF
TGTGCCAGCAGCCAAGAGGGGGGGAGACCCGGGGAGCTGTTTTTT
>NA|TRBV7-9|TRBJ1-2|NA
CASSSEGGIYGYTF
TGTGCCAGCAGCTCCGAGGGGGGGATTTATGGCTACACCTTC
>TRBD1|TRBV9|TRBJ1-2|few
CASRRTGGYTF
TGTGCCAGCCGGCGGACAGGCGGCTACACCTTC
>TRBD1|TRBV20-1|TRBJ1-1|NA
CSGPGQMNTEAFF
TGCAGTGGGCCGGGACAGATGAACACTGAAGCTTTCTTT
>NA|TRBV29-1|TRBJ2-1|NA
CSALADSYYNEQFF
TGCAGCGCCTTAGCGGACTCTTATTACAATGAGCAGTTCTTC
>TRBD1|TRBV12-3/TRBV12-4|TRBJ2-4|few
CASSRDRALDIQYF
TGTGCCAGCAGTCGCGACAGGGCTTTGGACATTCAGTACTTC
>NA|TRBV7-9|TRBJ1-1|NA
CASSRQGGGDTEAFF
TGTGCCAGCAGCCGACAAGGGGGGGGAGACACTGAAGCTTTCTTT
>NA|TRBV2|TRBJ1-5|few
CASSRQTYQPQHF
TGTGCCAGCAGTCGACAGACTTATCAGCCCCAGCATTTT
>TRBD2|TRBV7-2|TRBJ2-1|NA
CASSLGAGGYNEQFF
TGTGCCAGCAGCTTAGGAGCGGGGGGCTACAATGAGCAGTTCTTC
>TRBD2|TRBV20-1|TRBJ2-7|NA
CSASPLAGVLYEQYF
TGCAGTGCTAGTCCACTAGCGGGAGTTCTCTACGAGCAGTACTTC
>NA|TRBV15|TRBJ2-7|few
CATSRDPGLTYEQYF
TGTGCCACCAGCAGAGATCCGGGACTGACCTACGAGCAGTACTTC
>NA|TRBV7-2|TRBJ1-5|many
CASSSTNQPQHF
TGTGCCAGCAGCTCCACCAATCAGCCCCAGCATTTT
>TRBD1|TRBV2|TRBJ1-1|NA
CASSEVTGSQSEAFF
TGTGCCAGCAGTGAGGTGACAGGGAGTCAGAGTGAAGCTTTCTTT
>NA|TRBV20-1|TRBJ1-2|NA
CSAPRGEGGYTF
TGCAGTGCTCCTCGAGGGGAGGGTGGCTACACCTTC
>TRBD2|TRBV20-1|TRBJ2-7|NA
CSADLGLAKFEQYF
TGCAGTGCCGATTTAGGACTAGCGAAATTCGAGCAGTACTTC
>NA|TRBV20-1|TRBJ2-7|many
CSASSTGSPSYEQYF
TGCAGTGCTTCCAGCACCGGGTCTCCCTCCTACGAGCAGTACTTC
>NA|TRBV25-1|TRBJ2-1|few
CASMRDSYNEQFF
TGTGCCAGCATGAGGGACTCCTACAATGAGCAGTTCTTC
>TRBD1|TRBV15|TRBJ1-1|NA
CATSREAGGTEAFF
TGTGCCACCAGCAGAGAGGCAGGGGGGACTGAAGCTTTCTTT
>NA|TRBV12-3/TRBV12-4|TRBJ1-2|NA
CASSLENSPIGYTF
TGTGCCAGCAGTTTAGAAAACAGCCCCATCGGCTACACCTTC
>NA|TRBV7-7|TRBJ2-1|few
CASSRARSSYNEQFF
TGTGCTAGCAGCCGAGCGCGAAGCTCCTACAATGAGCAGTTCTTC
>NA|TRBV18|TRBJ1-2|NA
CASSPPSENYGYTF
TGTGCCAGCTCACCACCGTCGGAGAACTATGGCTACACCTTC